A single sample is the source of the 23 T cell receptor beta chains below, sequenced in a study of blood T cell repertoires in COVID-19. Generated by immunoSEQ multiplex PCR, the TCRdb table keeps only in-frame clones and is missing some. The table has about 120,000 clones, approximately 87% seen once. The sequencing sample was made of peripheral blood. The receptor source for this set is a man between 60 and 70 years old with acute or convalescent COVID-19.

V gene TRBV11-2 combines with J gene TRBJ2-5; TRBD1 agrees at 8 bases. CDR3 length equals 15 residues. J was trimmed by 5 bases and V by 5 bases; bases with no gene match: 10. Per germline, CDR1 SGHAT and CDR2 FQNNGV. CDR3 in DNA: TGTGCCAGCAGCACCGGGACAGGCGGCGGGGAGACCCAGTACTTC. Its protein is CASSTGTGGGETQYF.

The chain carries TRBV6-5 and TRBJ2-5, with 7 bases matching TRBD2. Germline V gene data show CDR1 as MNHEY and CDR2 as SVGAGI. The CDR3 contains 15 residues. V trimming: 7 bases; J trimming: 4 bases; junction bases outside the gene matches: 12. The CDR3 DNA sequence: TGTGCCAGCACCCAATTGCGGGAGAGGGGAGAGACCCAGTACTTC. It codes for CASTQLRERGETQYF.

This chain links TRBV6-2 or TRBV6-3 with TRBJ2-4; TRBD1 agrees at 10 bases. The CDR3 runs 16 residues. Germline trimming cut 3 bases from V and 5 bases from J; bases unmatched to any gene: 7. Germline CDR1 and CDR2: MNHEY and SVGEGT. The CDR3, as DNA: TGTGCCAGCAGTTATCCCTCGACAGGGGGCGAAAACATTCAGTACTTC. As protein: CASSYPSTGGENIQYF.

This chain connects TRBV7-2 to TRBJ2-3, with 10 bases aligning to TRBD2. The germline V gene encodes CDR1 SGHTA and CDR2 FQGNSA. The CDR3 spans 15 residues. Germline trimming cut 3 bases from V and 6 bases from J; bases unmatched to any gene: 6. CDR3 DNA sequence: TGTGCCAGCAGCTTCGCTAGCGGGAGACTGGATACGCAGTATTTT. Protein product: CASSFASGRLDTQYF.

This clone was seen only once. The gene calls are TRBV28 and TRBJ1-5; maybe TRBD1 (5 bases). Trimming took 3 bases from V and 3 from J, leaving 12 bases between them. CDR3 length: 15 amino acids. CDR1 and CDR2 from the germline V gene are MDHEN and SYDVKM. As DNA, the CDR3 is TGTGCCAGCAGTTTTAGACAGACCACCAATCAGCCCCAGCATTTT. It encodes CASSFRQTTNQPQHF.

The chain carries TRBV7-3 and TRBJ2-2; TRBD2 matches 7 bases. CDR1 SGHTA and CDR2 FQGTGA come from the germline V gene. This CDR3 has 15 amino acids. J gave up 5 bases and V 1 base, and 4 bases lay outside the gene matches. The CDR3, as DNA: TGTGCCAGCAGCTTAAACGGGAGGTCTACCGGGGAGCTGTTTTTT. Amino acid sequence: CASSLNGRSTGELFF.

The chain couples TRBV28 to TRBJ2-2; D is undetermined. This CDR3 spans 14 amino acids. V was cut by 11 bases and J by 8 bases, with 21 bases left in between. From germline, CDR1 is MDHEN and CDR2 SYDVKM. The CDR3 nucleotides are TGTGCCGGGTCTAGGAGTTTGTATGCTGGGGAGCTGTTTTTT. Its translation is CAGSRSLYAGELFF.

V is TRBV18 and J is TRBJ2-2; possibly TRBD2 for D (6 bases). The CDR3 is 14 residues long. The ends were cut back, 2 bases at V and 3 bases at J, with 7 bases in the middle. Germline-derived CDR1 and CDR2 are KGHSH and LQKENI. The CDR3 loop reads CASSPGTHTGELFF. The CDR3, as DNA: TGTGCCAGCTCACCAGGGACTCACACCGGGGAGCTGTTTTTT.

This rearrangement joins TRBV28 to TRBJ2-5, with 8 bases that match TRBD2. The CDR3 has 15 residues. After removal of 8 bases from V and 7 bases from J, the junction contained 15 bases not matched to a gene. From germline, CDR1 is MDHEN and CDR2 SYDVKM. Written as DNA, the CDR3 is TGTGCCAGCGGAACGGGAGGGCCTTCTCGGGGGACCCAGTACTTC. Encoded protein: CASGTGGPSRGTQYF. The whole variable domain, remainder taken from reference TRBV28 and TRBJ2-5, is DVKVTQSSRYLVKRTGEKVFLECVQDMDHENMFWYRQDPGLGLRLIYFSYDVKMKEKGDIPEGYSVSREKKERFSLILESASTNQTSMYLCASGTGGPSRGTQYFGPGTRLLVL.

The V call is TRBV6-5, the J call TRBJ2-7; possible D gene TRBD1, 6 bases. V gave up 4 bases and J gave up 5 bases, with 18 bases separating them. Germline lookup yields CDR1 MNHEY and CDR2 SVGAGI. The length of the CDR3 is 15 residues. The CDR3 spells CASSSKTGRRDEQYF. The CDR3 coding sequence is TGTGCCAGCAGTTCAAAGACAGGTCGGCGGGACGAGCAGTACTTC.

The chain recombines TRBV28 with TRBJ2-4, with D unresolved. The CDR3 runs to 14 residues. The germline CDR1 and CDR2 sequences are MDHEN and SYDVKM. The V and J ends lost 6 bases and 0 bases respectively, with 9 bases between them. The CDR3 spells CASSVRLAKNIQYF. The CDR3 coding sequence is TGTGCCAGCAGCGTCAGGCTAGCCAAAAACATTCAGTACTTC. Based on the CDR3 plus reference TRBV28 and TRBJ2-4, the full variable domain is DVKVTQSSRYLVKRTGEKVFLECVQDMDHENMFWYRQDPGLGLRLIYFSYDVKMKEKGDIPEGYSVSREKKERFSLILESASTNQTSMYLCASSVRLAKNIQYFGAGTRLSVL.

This clone was counted between two and nine times. The V gene is TRBV27, the J gene TRBJ2-1, with 9 bases fitting TRBD2. Germline V gene sequence: CDR1 MNHEY, CDR2 SMNVEV (reference sequence). This CDR3 has 15 amino acids. V lost 3 bases, J lost 4 bases, and 4 bases stayed unmatched. CDR3 sequence (DNA): TGTGCCAGCAGTTTCAGCGGGAGGCCATACAATGAGCAGTTCTTC. Translating it yields CASSFSGRPYNEQFF.

The V and J genes are TRBV9 and TRBJ2-1; TRBD2 aligns across 7 bases. With V trimmed by 3 bases and J by 2 bases, 8 bases remained unmatched. The germline CDR1 and CDR2 sequences are SGDLS and YYNGEE. The CDR3 has 16 residues. As DNA, the CDR3 is TGTGCCAGCAGCGCCTGGCGGCGGGGGACCTACAATGAGCAGTTCTTC. Translating it yields CASSAWRRGTYNEQFF.

This chain connects TRBV28 to TRBJ2-1; 8 positions match TRBD2. Per the germline V gene, CDR1 is MDHEN and CDR2 is SYDVKM. The CDR3 has 18 residues. The trim removed 1 base at V and 0 bases at J, leaving 8 bases unmatched. The CDR3 nucleotides read TGTGCCAGCAGTTTATCGAGCGGGAGCACAAGCTCCTACAATGAGCAGTTCTTC. It is translated as CASSLSSGSTSSYNEQFF.

This chain links TRBV13 with TRBJ2-7; the D gene is possibly TRBD2 (5 bases). V dropped 1 base and J dropped 3 bases, with 10 bases sitting between them. The CDR3 runs 14 residues. Per germline, CDR1 PRHDT and CDR2 FYEKMQ (reference sequence). The DNA for the CDR3 is TGTGCCAGCAGCTTAGCGGGATTTTTCTACGAGCAGTACTTC. As protein: CASSLAGFFYEQYF.

The chain combines TRBV7-2 with TRBJ2-2; no clear D. The CDR3 is 15 residues long. CDR1 SGHTA and CDR2 FQGNSA come from the germline V gene. The germline V and J ends were trimmed by 5 bases and 2 bases, with 12 bases remaining between them. CDR3 coding DNA: TGTGCCAGCAGCATAAAAGGCGGAAACACCGGGGAGCTGTTTTTT. Its translation is CASSIKGGNTGELFF.

The chain links TRBV5-4 to TRBJ2-1; 14 nucleotides align to TRBD2. The V gene's germline CDR1 is SGHNT and CDR2 YYREEE (reference sequence). J gave up 3 bases and V 3 bases, and 5 bases lay outside the gene matches. This CDR3 spans 17 amino acids. In nucleotides, the CDR3 is TGTGCCAGCAGCTCCGGGACTAGCGGGAGAGTCTACAATGAGCAGTTCTTC. This codes for CASSSGTSGRVYNEQFF.

The chain employs TRBV18 and TRBJ2-3; perhaps TRBD2 as D (7 bases). Trimming stripped 6 bases from V and 2 bases from J, with 12 bases between. This CDR3 comprises 14 residues. Germline values: CDR1 KGHSH, CDR2 LQKENI. CDR3 residues: CASSVGGATDTQYF. DNA of the CDR3: TGTGCCAGCTCCGTTGGGGGGGCCACAGATACGCAGTATTTT.

The CDR3 spells CASSLGPSGNQPQHF. DNA for the CDR3: TGTGCCAGCAGCTTGGGGCCCTCCGGGAATCAGCCCCAGCATTTT. The chain has TRBV5-6 and TRBJ1-5; D is uncertain. Germline CDR1 reads SGHDT; CDR2 reads YYEEEE. V was trimmed by 0 bases and J by 4 bases, leaving 11 bases between them. The CDR3 loop spans 15 amino acids.

This clone was seen once. The rearrangement links TRBV4-2 to TRBJ2-7, with 8 bases fitting TRBD1. V gave up 0 bases and J gave up 1 base; unmatched junction bases: 5. The CDR3 covers 16 residues. Germline CDR1 LGHNA, CDR2 YNFKEQ. The CDR3 reads CASSQEGTGQSYEQYF. Here the CDR3 DNA reads TGTGCCAGCAGCCAAGAAGGGACAGGACAGTCCTACGAGCAGTACTTC.

The V gene is TRBV7-9, the J gene TRBJ1-2; D is unclear. The CDR3 contains 18 residues. V was shortened by 0 bases and J by 0 bases, with 17 bases between the two germline ends. CDR1 is SEHNR, CDR2 FQNEAQ, per germline (reference sequence). In DNA form, the CDR3 reads TGTGCCAGCAGCTTAGCCTCGCTAACTAAAGGAGCTAACTATGGCTACACCTTC. Protein: CASSLASLTKGANYGYTF.

This chain uses TRBV7-2 with TRBJ2-3; 10 positions agree with TRBD2. The V and J ends lost 1 base and 5 bases, in that order; junction bases with no gene match: 6. Looked up from germline, CDR1 is SGHTA and CDR2 is FQGNSA. The CDR3 covers 16 residues. CDR3 sequence reads: CASSLVSSGSLDTQYF. The CDR3 DNA sequence: TGTGCCAGCAGCTTAGTATCTAGCGGGAGTCTAGATACGCAGTATTTT. The full variable domain, its missing parts supplied by reference TRBV7-2 and TRBJ2-3, is GAGVSQSPSNKVTEKGKDVELRCDPISGHTALYWYRQSLGQGLEFLIYFQGNSAPDKSGLPSDRFSAERTGGSVSTLTIQRTQQEDSAVYLCASSLVSSGSLDTQYFGPGTRLTVL.

The V call is TRBV29-1, the J call TRBJ2-7; 7 nucleotides agree with TRBD2. The CDR3 is made up of 17 amino acids. Germline V gene data show CDR1 as SQVTM and CDR2 as ANQGSEA. V was clipped by 3 bases and J by 1 base; unmatched bases: 15. CDR3 sequence (DNA): TGCAGCGTTGATGGGTTAACAGCGGGGTATGGGTCCTACGAGCAGTACTTC. Protein product: CSVDGLTAGYGSYEQYF.